Listed below are T cell receptor beta chains from one sample, sequenced in a study of T cells in Graves' hyperthyroidism and ophthalmopathy. TCRdb re-analysed the multiplex PCR reads in MiXCR, keeping a single row per CDR3 protein. Of 300,000 to 450,000 distinct CDR3 sequences in the sample, 11% to 15% were seen once. The sample taken for sequencing was blood. The receptor source for this set is a woman aged 55 to 70 with Graves' hyperthyroidism. The CDR3 runs from the conserved cysteine through the conserved F or W. The D gene is left open where the match is weak. Clone size is given for some rows only: seen once, a few or many times, or a class if the clone is expanded.

j_gene	abundance	d_gene	v_gene	CDR3nt	CDR3aa
TRBJ1-5	few	TRBD1	TRBV24-1	TGTGCCACCAGTGGTACAGGGGCACCTAATCAGCCCCAGCATTTT	CATSGTGAPNQPQHF
TRBJ1-2	many	NA	TRBV2	TGTGCCAGCAGTCAGATACTACAGGATTGGGATGGCTACACCTTC	CASSQILQDWDGYTF
TRBJ1-5	few	NA	TRBV6-1	TGTGCCAGCAGTAGGATCCGAGGGTCCGACCAGCCCCAGCATTTT	CASSRIRGSDQPQHF
TRBJ1-1	many	TRBD1	TRBV12-3/TRBV12-4	TGTGCCAGCAGCCCGACAGGGCACACTGAAGCTTTCTTT	CASSPTGHTEAFF
TRBJ2-5	few	TRBD1	TRBV5-1	TGCGCCAGTTGGACAGGGACGACCGAGACCCAGTACTTC	CASWTGTTETQYF
TRBJ2-1	many	NA	TRBV12-3/TRBV12-4	TGTGCCAGCAGGGGTACAGCAGACAGTGAGCAGTTCTTC	CASRGTADSEQFF
TRBJ2-7	NA	TRBD2	TRBV7-9	TGTGCCGTCCCCCTGGGGCCCACCGGGACTACCTCCACCTACGAGCAGTACTTC	CAVPLGPTGTTSTYEQYF
TRBJ2-1	few	TRBD2	TRBV24-1	TGTGCCACCAGTGATATGAGACTGGGACTAGCCAATGAGCAGTTCTTC	CATSDMRLGLANEQFF
TRBJ2-7	many	TRBD2	TRBV29-1	TGCAGCGTTCGGGAGGGATCCAGCTACGAGCAGTACTTC	CSVREGSSYEQYF
TRBJ2-7	many	NA	TRBV29-1	TGCAGCGTCAACGGGGGAGGTCCTGACCCCTACGAGCAGTACTTC	CSVNGGGPDPYEQYF
TRBJ2-3	NA	NA	TRBV6-1	TGTGTCATCTTACAGGGAATTTTTGCAGATACGCAGTATTTT	CVILQGIFADTQYF
TRBJ2-3	many	TRBD2	TRBV2	TGTGCCAGCAAGGCGGGAGTTAGCACAGATACGCAGTATTTT	CASKAGVSTDTQYF
TRBJ2-7	few	NA	TRBV20-1	TGCAGTGCTAGAGATTCGGCGTTAGCAGTATGGGAGCAGTACTTC	CSARDSALAVWEQYF
TRBJ2-7	few	NA	TRBV19	TGTGCCAGTAGCTCGGCGGGAACGGCCTACGAGCAGTACTTC	CASSSAGTAYEQYF
TRBJ1-5	once	NA	TRBV19	TGTGCCAGTAGTGCAATAGTCAATCAGCCCCAGCATTTT	CASSAIVNQPQHF
TRBJ2-5	NA	NA	TRBV5-1	TGCGCCAGCAGCACAGCGGCACAAGAGACCCAGTACTTC	CASSTAAQETQYF
TRBJ1-1	few	NA	TRBV5-1	TGCGCCAGCACCCGGGGGGGGCCGGACACTGAAGCTTTCTTT	CASTRGGPDTEAFF
TRBJ1-1	many	NA	TRBV12-3/TRBV12-4	TGTGCCAGCGGGGGGGGATACACTGAAGCTTTCTTT	CASGGGYTEAFF
TRBJ2-1	few	NA	TRBV10-3	TGTGCCATCAGTTTCAGCCCCTCCTACAATGAGCAGTTCTTC	CAISFSPSYNEQFF
TRBJ2-3	NA	NA	TRBV12-3/TRBV12-4	TGTGCCAGCAGTTTGGGTCAACGGGATTTGTATTTT	CASSLGQRDLYF
TRBJ2-2	many	NA	TRBV7-3	TGTGCCAGCAGCCCACGGGACTGGGCCACCGGGGAGCTGTTTTTT	CASSPRDWATGELFF
TRBJ2-7	many	TRBD1	TRBV20-1	TGCAGTGCTTCCGACAGGGTCTCCTACGAGCAGTACTTC	CSASDRVSYEQYF
TRBJ2-1	NA	TRBD2	TRBV12-3/TRBV12-4	TGTGCCAGCAGGTGGACTAGCGGGAGATGGAATGAGCAGTTCTTC	CASRWTSGRWNEQFF
TRBJ2-3	many	NA	TRBV11-3	TGTGCCAGCAGCTTACAAGGGGTCGTCACAGATACGCAGTATTTT	CASSLQGVVTDTQYF